Following are 32 T cell receptor beta chains from one sample sequenced in a study of blood T cell repertoires in COVID-19 (TCRdb year 2020). To prepare the library, the immunoSEQ multiplex PCR assay was applied. The table comes from immuneACCESS by way of TCRdb, which keeps in-frame sequences with V and J called. Part of the clones is missing from these tables; in studies checked, under half for an unresolved V gene and the rest for unknown reasons. This sample lists around 52,000 clones; approximately 78% were detected once. The ten largest clones take up 8.2% of the sample. Sequencing was done on a sample of peripheral blood. The receptor set was obtained from a woman older than 75 with acute or convalescent COVID-19.

The J gene is TRBJ1-1, the V gene TRBV3-1 (or the pseudogene TRBV3-2); no definite D call. Per germline, CDR1 LGHDT and CDR2 YNNKEL (reference sequence). V was trimmed by 0 bases and J by 5 bases, leaving 10 bases between them. The CDR3 consists of 14 residues. CDR3 region: CASSQDLGITEAFF. For the CDR3, the DNA is TGTGCCAGCAGCCAAGATCTCGGTATAACTGAAGCTTTCTTT.

This rearrangement joins TRBV18 to TRBJ2-2, with TRBD1 matching over 10 bases. The germline V gene has CDR1 KGHSH and CDR2 LQKENI. The V segment lost 5 bases and the J segment 6 bases; nucleotides outside the gene matches: 6. The CDR3 is 15 residues long. CDR3: CASSNDRGRAGELFF. CDR3 coding DNA: TGTGCCAGCTCAAATGACAGGGGGCGAGCCGGGGAGCTGTTTTTT. The full variable domain, rest sourced from reference TRBV18 and TRBJ2-2, is NAGVMQNPRHLVRRRGQEARLRCSPMKGHSHVYWYRQLPEEGLKFMVYLQKENIIDESGMPKERFSAEFPKEGPSILRIQQVVRGDSAAYFCASSNDRGRAGELFFGEGSRLTVL.

The V and J genes are TRBV20-1 and TRBJ2-7; D is unresolved. V lost 0 bases and J 2 bases, leaving 2 bases between the germline ends. Germline V gives CDR1 DFQATT, CDR2 SNEGSKA (reference sequence). This CDR3 contains 11 residues. This CDR3 is CSARDTYEQYF. CDR3 coding DNA: TGCAGTGCTAGAGACACCTACGAGCAGTACTTC.

The chain combines TRBV19 with TRBJ1-2; tentative D call: TRBD1 (6 bases). Deletions cut 8 bases from V and 0 bases from J, with 13 bases between. This CDR3 is 14 amino acids long. Germline V CDR1 and CDR2: LNHDA, SQIVND (reference sequence). The CDR3 nucleotides are TGTGCCAGTTCCGTACAGGGAGCTAACTATGGCTACACCTTC. Translation gives CASSVQGANYGYTF.

V gene TRBV19 combines with J gene TRBJ2-1, with 7 bases fitting TRBD2. Per germline, CDR1 LNHDA and CDR2 SQIVND (reference sequence). Losses at the gene ends were 2 bases for V and 8 bases for J; bases not matched to a gene: 9. CDR3 length: 15 amino acids. CDR3 bases: TGTGCCAGTAGTATAAGGGAGGGAGGGTTTGATGAGCAGTTCTTC. Protein: CASSIREGGFDEQFF.

The chain is built from TRBV28 and TRBJ1-1; TRBD1 aligns across 12 bases. This CDR3 has 12 residues. Germline V gene sequence: CDR1 MDHEN, CDR2 SYDVKM. J gave up 11 bases and V 6 bases, and 4 bases lay outside the gene matches. The CDR3 here is CASSPGQGAAFF. The CDR3 DNA is TGTGCCAGCAGCCCGGGACAGGGGGCGGCTTTCTTT.

This clone was seen only a few times. The same CDR3 can be traced to other DNA sequences in this sample. This rearrangement joins TRBV9 to TRBJ2-1; 8 bases map to TRBD2. Trimming cost V 0 bases and J 4 bases; bases outside gene matches: 3. Germline assignment: CDR1 SGDLS and CDR2 YYNGEE. The CDR3 is 15 amino acids. This CDR3 reads CASSVGSGSYNEQFF. The CDR3 DNA reads TGTGCCAGCAGCGTAGGCAGCGGGAGTTACAATGAGCAGTTCTTC.

The chain is built from TRBV19 and TRBJ1-2, with D maybe TRBD1 (5 bases). The CDR3 is 17 amino acids. Trimming removed 3 bases from V and 5 bases from J, with 22 bases in between. Germline V gene lookup returns CDR1 LNHDA and CDR2 SQIVND (reference sequence). CDR3 sequence reads: CASSISLDRAGRYGYTF. As DNA, the CDR3 is TGTGCCAGTAGTATTTCGCTTGATCGGGCAGGGCGGTATGGCTACACCTTC.

The J gene is TRBJ1-2, the V gene TRBV27, with 10 positions matching TRBD1. Germline V gene lookup returns CDR1 MNHEY and CDR2 SMNVEV (reference sequence). The V gene end was trimmed by 7 bases and the J gene end by 7 bases; junction bases not matched to a gene: 6. The CDR3 extends over 13 amino acids. CDR3 sequence: CASTKTGGGGYTF. CDR3 DNA sequence: TGTGCCAGCACCAAGACAGGGGGCGGTGGCTACACCTTC.

The V and J genes are TRBV6-5 and TRBJ2-7, with 8 bases identical to TRBD1. With 4 bases clipped from V and 3 bases from J, the junction kept 8 bases outside the gene matches. CDR1 is MNHEY, CDR2 SVGAGI, per germline. This CDR3 contains 15 residues. This CDR3 reads CASSSAGTGDYEQYF. DNA for the CDR3: TGTGCCAGCAGTTCGGCCGGGACAGGAGACTACGAGCAGTACTTC.

There are a few counts of this clone. V gene TRBV6-4 combines with J gene TRBJ1-5; no clear D gene. Germline V gene data show CDR1 as MRHNA and CDR2 as SNTAGT. The CDR3 loop spans 13 amino acids. V was shortened by 3 bases and J by 9 bases, with 12 bases between the two germline ends. In DNA form, the CDR3 reads TGTGCCAGCAGTGAGGCAGGCTCAGGGCCCCAGCATTTT. Residues: CASSEAGSGPQHF.

This sequence joins TRBV14 and TRBJ1-1; a weak D match, TRBD1 (5 bases). V shed 4 bases and J shed 5 bases, with 14 bases lying between them. Germline V lookup: CDR1 SGHDN, CDR2 FVKESK. The CDR3 sequence is 14 residues long. The CDR3 spells CASSPQGGATEAFF. CDR3 nucleotides: TGTGCCAGCAGCCCCCAGGGTGGGGCGACTGAAGCTTTCTTT.

This chain uses TRBV18 with TRBJ2-1; the D is unclear. Germline CDR1 is KGHSH and CDR2 is LQKENI. The V and J ends lost 5 bases and 6 bases respectively, with 11 bases between them. The CDR3 contains 13 residues. CDR3: CASSRSTGNEQFF. The CDR3 DNA reads as TGTGCCAGCTCAAGATCGACTGGCAATGAGCAGTTCTTC.

The gene calls are TRBV23-1 and TRBJ2-2; 9 nucleotides match TRBD2. TRBV23-1 carries the ORF label, with uncertain function. This CDR3 has 16 amino acids. The J segment lost 5 bases and the V segment lost 3 bases, leaving 7 bases of the junction unmatched. In DNA form, the CDR3 reads TGCGCCAGCAGTCATAGCGGGCGGGAGGGGACCGGGGAGCTGTTTTTT. It encodes CASSHSGREGTGELFF.

The chain has TRBV28 and TRBJ2-7, with D perhaps matching TRBD1 (5 bases). The CDR3 runs to 15 residues. Per germline, CDR1 MDHEN and CDR2 SYDVKM. Trimming stripped 6 bases from V and 0 bases from J, with 15 bases between. The DNA for the CDR3 is TGTGCCAGCAGCACCAGGGTAGCCGGCTCCTACGAGCAGTACTTC. Amino acids: CASSTRVAGSYEQYF.

The CDR3 DNA sequence: TGTGCCAGCAGGCGGACAGGGGGCTATGGCTACACCTTC. This sequence encodes CASRRTGGYGYTF. This sequence joins TRBV27 and TRBJ1-2; 10 bases are a match to TRBD1. The CDR3 has 13 amino acids. After removal of 6 bases from V and 4 bases from J, the junction contained 2 bases not matched to a gene. CDR1 is MNHEY, CDR2 SMNVEV, per germline (reference sequence).

The J gene is TRBJ1-5, the V gene TRBV2, with TRBD1 matching 7 bases. Germline V gene data show CDR1 as SNHLY and CDR2 as FYNNEI. V lost 6 bases to trimming and J lost 0 bases; unmatched junction nucleotides: 2. This CDR3 contains 14 residues. CDR3 amino acids: CASRRDSSNQPQHF. For the CDR3, the DNA is TGTGCCAGCAGGCGGGACAGTAGCAATCAGCCCCAGCATTTT.

This chain joins TRBV6-6 and TRBJ1-5; 11 nucleotides agree with TRBD1. CDR3 length: 13 residues. Looked up from germline, CDR1 is MNHNY and CDR2 is SVGAGI (reference sequence). V was clipped by 10 bases and J by 5 bases; unmatched bases: 4. CDR3 loop: CAIKGQGDQPQHF. For the CDR3, the DNA is TGTGCCATAAAGGGACAGGGGGATCAGCCCCAGCATTTT.

This clone was detected only a few times. J is TRBJ1-2 and V is TRBV7-8; D gene ambiguous. With 4 bases removed from V and 8 bases from J, the gap between germline ends came to 17 bases. The CDR3 sequence is 14 residues long. The V gene's germline CDR1 is SGHVS and CDR2 FQNEAQ. The CDR3 protein is CASSSRPGWMGYTF. The DNA for the CDR3 is TGTGCCAGCAGCTCACGGCCAGGCTGGATGGGCTACACCTTC.

The rearrangement links TRBV19 to TRBJ1-5; tentative D call: TRBD1 (5 bases). Germline CDR1 and CDR2: LNHDA and SQIVND (reference sequence). The CDR3 covers 16 residues. The V end was cut by 4 bases, the J end by 2 bases, with 15 bases between. The CDR3 here is CASSRDSRGGNQPQHF. The CDR3 nucleotides read TGTGCCAGTAGTAGAGACAGCCGCGGCGGCAATCAGCCCCAGCATTTT. Looking up the rest from reference TRBV19 and TRBJ1-5 gives the full variable domain: DGGITQSPKYLFRKEGQNVTLSCEQNLNHDAMYWYRQDPGQGLRLIYYSQIVNDFQKGDIAEGYSVSREKKESFPLTVTSAQKNPTAFYLCASSRDSRGGNQPQHFGDGTRLSIL.

V usage is TRBV21-1 and J usage is TRBJ1-6; the table's D call, TRBD1, has no DNA check behind it. TRBV21-1 is annotated as a pseudogene. CDR3 length equals 17 residues. The CDR3 protein is CASSKEGTGAPNSPLHF. In nucleotides, the CDR3 is TGTGCCAGCAGCAAGGAGGGGACAGGGGCTCCCAATTCACCCCTCCACTTT.

CDR3 sequence: CASSIGTGYEKLFF. The CDR3 coding sequence is TGTGCCAGTAGTATCGGGACAGGGTACGAAAAACTGTTTTTT. The V call is TRBV19, the J call TRBJ1-4; 9 bases line up with TRBD1. The V gene end was trimmed by 3 bases and the J gene end by 8 bases; junction bases not matched to a gene: 4. The CDR3 covers 14 residues. Germline loops: CDR1 LNHDA, CDR2 SQIVND (reference sequence).

The chain has TRBV29-1 and TRBJ2-3; 10 bases are a match to TRBD2. CDR3 length: 12 residues. The V segment lost 5 bases and the J segment 11 bases; nucleotides outside the gene matches: 7. Germline V gene sequence: CDR1 SQVTM, CDR2 ANQGSEA. The CDR3 DNA sequence: TGCAGCGTTAAACCCCTAGCGGGAGTGCAGTATTTT. This sequence encodes CSVKPLAGVQYF.

This chain joins TRBV6-1 and TRBJ2-1; 8 bases fit TRBD2. The CDR3 length is 18 residues. The V and J ends lost 1 base and 6 bases, in that order; junction bases with no gene match: 14. CDR1 is MNHNS, CDR2 SASEGT, per germline. CDR3 bases: TGTGCCAGCAGTGAAGGGATTAGCGGGAAGGTTTTGCCCAATGAGCAGTTCTTC. Translated: CASSEGISGKVLPNEQFF.

The chain joins TRBV6-6 to TRBJ1-3, with D hard to call. This CDR3 is 13 amino acids long. Trimming removed 5 bases at V and 4 bases at J, with 9 bases between. Germline CDR1 reads MNHNY; CDR2 reads SVGAGI (reference sequence). In DNA, the CDR3 is TGTGCCAGCAGTCCTGCGGAAGGAAACACCATATATTTT. Protein: CASSPAEGNTIYF.

This clone was picked up a small number of times. The V gene is TRBV27, the J gene TRBJ1-6; no clear D. V shed 3 bases and J shed 6 bases, with 3 bases lying between them. Looked up from germline, CDR1 is MNHEY and CDR2 is SMNVEV (reference sequence). The CDR3 covers 12 residues. The CDR3 loop is CASSFRNSPLHF. CDR3 sequence (DNA): TGTGCCAGCAGTTTCCGTAATTCACCCCTCCACTTT.

V gene TRBV11-2 combines with J gene TRBJ1-3; D is undetermined. V was pared by 1 base and J by 8 bases, with 9 bases between. CDR1 is SGHAT, CDR2 FQNNGV, per germline. The CDR3 sequence is 13 residues long. CDR3 protein: CASSLASGYTIYF. In nucleotides, the CDR3 is TGTGCCAGCAGCTTAGCATCGGGATACACCATATATTTT.

The chain employs TRBV12-3 or TRBV12-4 and TRBJ2-7; TRBD1 is a possible D gene (6 bases). Trimming removed 7 bases at V and 7 bases at J, with 14 bases between. The CDR3 extends over 12 amino acids. The CDR3 DNA is TGTGCCAGCACGAGACAGGCCCAGGAGCAGTACTTC. Its translation is CASTRQAQEQYF.

The rearrangement links TRBV25-1 to TRBJ2-5; D remains ambiguous. CDR3 size: 11 residues. In germline, CDR1 is MGHDK, CDR2 SYGVNS. Trimming took 5 bases from V and 6 from J, leaving 7 bases between them. The CDR3 region is CASSFAQTQYF. In DNA, the CDR3 is TGTGCCAGCAGTTTTGCGCAGACCCAGTACTTC. Full variable domain (outside the CDR3, taken from reference TRBV25-1 and TRBJ2-5): EADIYQTPRYLVIGTGKKITLECSQTMGHDKMYWYQQDPGMELHLIHYSYGVNSTEKGDLSSESTVSRIRTEHFPLTLESARPSHTSQYLCASSFAQTQYFGPGTRLLVL.

The CDR3 DNA is TGTGCCAGCAGTGTGGTTGGACTAGCGGATAGAACAATGAAGCAGTTCTTC. It is translated as CASSVVGLADRTMKQFF. The chain joins TRBV6-1 to TRBJ2-1; 10 nucleotides align to TRBD2. Per germline, CDR1 MNHNS and CDR2 SASEGT. The CDR3 length is 17 residues. V was pared by 4 bases and J by 11 bases, with 17 bases of the junction left unmatched.

This chain uses TRBV4-1 with TRBJ1-6, with D tentatively TRBD1 (6 bases). V was trimmed by 3 bases and J by 6 bases, leaving 6 bases between them. The CDR3 spans 13 residues. Germline loops: CDR1 MGHRA, CDR2 YSYEKL. The CDR3 region has the DNA TGCGCCAGCAGCCAGGGGGCTAATTCACCCCTCCACTTT. This encodes CASSQGANSPLHF.

This chain joins TRBV27 and TRBJ2-1; 13 bases are a match to TRBD2. Germline trimming cut 7 bases from V and 7 bases from J; bases unmatched to any gene: 1. Germline assignment: CDR1 MNHEY and CDR2 SMNVEV (reference sequence). This CDR3 has 13 residues. The CDR3 DNA sequence: TGTGCCAGCATGACTAGCGGGGGGAATGAGCAGTTCTTC. It translates to CASMTSGGNEQFF.